This record looks at one T cell receptor beta chain sequence and its context. What it recognizes is unknown. The data were taken from a study of CXCR3-negative and CXCR3-positive naive CD8 T cells. The study, taken as a whole, reports: Naive subsets had comparable surface CD5; TCR strength was inferred from TRB CDR3 properties. Most assays were run on fresh PBMCs (CXCR3 expression partially decreased after cryopreservation).

The naive CD8+ gate required CD45RO-CCR7+CD27+CD95- phenotype. Libraries were UMI-labeled 5' RACE TRB cDNA. For each CDR3 protein, TCRdb gives one entry from its re-call of the 5' RACE reads, without DNA. This sample's clone table lists over 70,000 distinct CDR3 sequences. The specimen sequenced was naive CXCR3- CD8+ T cells from blood. Sample subset: CD45RO-CCR7+CD27+CD95- naive CD8+ T cells lacking CXCR3 (TNR3-). This TCR derives from a human donor in good health. Some clones in this sample may be carry-over from other donors' samples.

The CDR3 reads CASSSLYSNQPQHF. The chain carries TRBV7-2 and TRBJ1-5. The CDR3 has 14 residues. Germline V gene lookup returns CDR1 SGHTA and CDR2 FQGNSA.